The subject of this entry is one T cell receptor beta chain. The data are from a study of blood T cell repertoires in COVID-19. CDR1 is MNHNS and CDR2 is SASEGT in the germline V gene. Trimming stripped 6 bases from V and 2 bases from J, with 14 bases between. This CDR3 is 14 amino acids long. Original processing notes: Reference gene primer amplification yielded estimated nucleated cell counts. TCRdb keeps only in-frame clones here, not all; method: immunoSEQ multiplex PCR. The V and J calls and clone size come from that table; D and trimming were worked out from the DNA. Of some 230,000 clones in the sample, more than 65% were seen once.

The clonotype originates from a woman aged 25 to 39 who had recovered from COVID-19. The J gene is TRBJ2-7, the V gene TRBV6-1; TRBD1 is a possible D gene (5 bases). Sequenced sample: peripheral blood. CDR3 bases: TGTGCCAGCAGGCACCAACAGGCAACCTACGAGCAGTACTTC. Protein product: CASRHQQATYEQYF.